The 13 T cell receptor beta chains given below trace back to one sample, sequenced in a study of blood T cell repertoires in COVID-19. Some clones are missing from TCRdb's copy, which holds only in-frame ones; the method was immunoSEQ multiplex PCR. The sample yields some 110,000 clones, 87% seen once. Sequenced sample: peripheral blood. The receptors stem from a human donor in a cohort sampled during active COVID-19.

This clone was seen at least ten times. This chain joins TRBV21-1 and TRBJ1-5. TRBV21-1 is noted as a pseudogene. The CDR3 runs 16 residues. The CDR3 region is CASSWTARDSNQPQHF. CDR3 coding DNA: TGTGCCAGCAGTTGGACTGCACGGGATAGCAATCAGCCCCAGCATTTT.

This chain joins TRBV19 and TRBJ1-1; 7 bases fit TRBD1. The V gene end was trimmed by 4 bases and the J gene end by 2 bases; junction bases not matched to a gene: 4. This CDR3 contains 14 residues. Germline loops: CDR1 LNHDA, CDR2 SQIVND (reference sequence). CDR3 sequence: CASSTQGKNTEAFF. The CDR3 coding sequence is TGTGCCAGTAGTACACAGGGGAAAAACACTGAAGCTTTCTTT.

The rearrangement links TRBV5-1 to TRBJ2-3, with TRBD2 identical over 9 bases. The CDR3 contains 15 residues. Germline CDR1 SGHRS, CDR2 YFSETQ. The J segment lost 3 bases and the V segment lost 4 bases, leaving 6 bases of the junction unmatched. CDR3 protein: CASSTPSGGTDTQYF. Written as DNA, the CDR3 is TGCGCCAGCAGCACCCCCAGCGGGGGGACAGATACGCAGTATTTT.

The chain combines TRBV6-5 with TRBJ2-7; 12 bases map to TRBD2. V trimming: 2 bases; J trimming: 2 bases; junction bases outside the gene matches: 4. Germline V CDR1 and CDR2: MNHEY, SVGAGI. CDR3 length: 16 amino acids. CDR3 loop: CASSYALAGGAYEQYF. The CDR3 DNA sequence: TGTGCCAGCAGTTACGCACTAGCGGGAGGAGCCTACGAGCAGTACTTC.

V gene TRBV10-3 combines with J gene TRBJ2-7; the match to TRBD2 covers 12 bases. V was clipped by 3 bases and J by 5 bases; unmatched bases: 8. This CDR3 comprises 16 residues. In germline, CDR1 is ENHRY, CDR2 SYGVKD. CDR3 DNA sequence: TGTGCCATCAGTGAACCCGGACTAGCGGGGACTGACGAGCAGTACTTC. It yields the protein CAISEPGLAGTDEQYF.

In this sample, this clone turned up a few times. The CDR3 protein is CASSHPGQGTETQYF. CDR3 in DNA: TGTGCCAGCAGCCATCCGGGACAGGGGACGGAGACCCAGTACTTC. J is TRBJ2-5 and V is TRBV14; 10 bases match TRBD1. The CDR3 extends over 15 amino acids. The V segment lost 3 bases and the J segment 5 bases; nucleotides outside the gene matches: 6. CDR1 is SGHDN and CDR2 is FVKESK in the germline V gene.

The count of this clone is one. The V call is TRBV7-9, the J call TRBJ1-4; the D gene is possibly TRBD1 (6 bases). Trimming removed 6 bases from V and 4 bases from J, with 21 bases in between. CDR1 is SEHNR, CDR2 FQNEAQ, per germline (reference sequence). This CDR3 comprises 17 residues. This CDR3 is CASSQLRGARGNEKLFF. The CDR3 DNA sequence: TGTGCCAGCAGTCAATTGCGGGGGGCGCGAGGTAATGAAAAACTGTTTTTT.

This clone was detected only a few times. The chain joins TRBV6-5 to TRBJ1-5, with 9 nucleotides matching TRBD1. CDR1 is MNHEY and CDR2 is SVGAGI in the germline V gene. This CDR3 has 16 residues. V lost 0 bases, J lost 3 bases, and 3 bases stayed unmatched. The CDR3 is CASSYSGQGINQPQHF. CDR3 DNA sequence: TGTGCCAGCAGTTACTCAGGACAGGGGATCAATCAGCCCCAGCATTTT.

This clone was seen more than once but under ten times. In DNA form, the CDR3 reads TGTGCCAGCAGCCCCTGGTCCGTGAGCTCCTACGAGCAGTACTTC. It encodes CASSPWSVSSYEQYF. The chain couples TRBV5-8 to TRBJ2-7; D uncertain. The germline gives CDR1 SGHTS, CDR2 YDEGEE. Trimming shortened V by 4 bases and J by 0 bases, and 14 bases separated the two germline ends. The CDR3 spans 15 residues.

The gene calls are TRBV6-4 and TRBJ1-2; TRBD1 agrees at 10 bases. The CDR3 runs to 11 residues. The trim removed 6 bases at V and 10 bases at J, leaving 2 bases unmatched. Germline V lookup: CDR1 MRHNA, CDR2 SNTAGT. CDR3 sequence (DNA): TGTGCCAGCAGGGGGACAGGGGACTACACCTTC. Translated, it gives CASRGTGDYTF.

The chain has TRBV6-1 and TRBJ1-4, with TRBD1 matching 8 bases. The germline gives CDR1 MNHNS, CDR2 SASEGT. V shed 4 bases and J 0 bases; nucleotides not matched to a gene: 7. This CDR3 has 17 amino acids. The CDR3 reads CASSGDRRGATNEKLFF. The CDR3 nucleotides are TGTGCCAGCAGTGGGGACAGGAGGGGTGCAACTAATGAAAAACTGTTTTTT.

The chain links TRBV28 to TRBJ2-1; D may be TRBD2 (5 bases). From germline, CDR1 is MDHEN and CDR2 SYDVKM. The V gene lost 7 bases and the J gene lost 0 bases, with 16 bases spanning the gap. CDR3 length: 16 residues. CDR3 region: CASTGMRVRSYNEQFF. In nucleotides, the CDR3 is TGTGCCAGCACCGGTATGCGGGTCCGCTCCTACAATGAGCAGTTCTTC.

The chain combines TRBV3-1 (or the pseudogene TRBV3-2) with TRBJ1-1; tentatively, D is TRBD1 (5 bases). The CDR3 is 14 amino acids. The V end was cut by 2 bases, the J end by 8 bases, with 15 bases between. Germline V gene lookup returns CDR1 LGHDT and CDR2 YNNKEL (reference sequence). The CDR3 region has the DNA TGTGCCAGCAGCCAACAAAGGGAATGGGGCGAAGCTTTCTTT. Translating it yields CASSQQREWGEAFF.